These 27 T cell receptor beta chains were all obtained from the same sample, sequenced in a study of identifying expanded T cells in peripheral blood. Sequencing was performed with immunoSEQ multiplex PCR; in TCRdb, only in-frame clones are kept and a portion is missing. Of 120,000 or so clones in the sample, 84% were seen once. Specimen: blood. Source of these receptors: a person aged 18 to 75 in good health.

The chain recombines TRBV5-6 with TRBJ1-2, with 7 bases aligning to TRBD1. Germline V lookup: CDR1 SGHDT, CDR2 YYEEEE. V lost 4 bases, J lost 5 bases, and 8 bases stayed unmatched. This CDR3 is built from 14 residues. CDR3 in DNA: TGTGCCAGCAGCCCCCCGGACAGGCGGTATGGCTACACCTTC. It translates to CASSPPDRRYGYTF.

This chain connects TRBV5-1 to TRBJ1-4; D uncertain. Germline CDR1 is SGHRS and CDR2 is YFSETQ. The CDR3 consists of 15 residues. V was shortened by 5 bases and J by 0 bases, with 11 bases between the two germline ends. CDR3 sequence reads: CASRTRGATNEKLFF. The CDR3 coding sequence is TGCGCCAGCAGGACTCGGGGTGCAACTAATGAAAAACTGTTTTTT.

The chain carries TRBV27 and TRBJ1-2; 8 bases align to TRBD1. The V and J ends lost 11 bases and 6 bases, in that order; junction bases with no gene match: 5. The CDR3 length is 11 residues. Germline CDR1 reads MNHEY; CDR2 reads SMNVEV (reference sequence). CDR3 nucleotides: TGTGCCGCATTGACAGGGGATGGCTACACCTTC. Translating it yields CAALTGDGYTF.

The V and J genes are TRBV6-5 and TRBJ2-1; D may be TRBD1 (5 bases). This CDR3 region has 13 residues. Trimming took 2 bases from V and 8 from J, leaving 10 bases between them. Germline CDR1 MNHEY, CDR2 SVGAGI. The CDR3 loop is CASSYVQGDEQFF. The CDR3, as DNA: TGTGCCAGCAGTTACGTGCAGGGCGATGAGCAGTTCTTC.

In DNA, the CDR3 is TGTGCCTACATGTCCGGGACGTATAGCTCCTACGAGCAGTACTTC. Amino acids: CAYMSGTYSSYEQYF. The chain joins TRBV30 to TRBJ2-7, with D possibly being TRBD1 or TRBD2 (5 bases each). Germline CDR1 reads GTSNPN; CDR2 reads SVGIG (reference sequence). The CDR3 loop spans 15 amino acids. Trimming took off 7 bases at V and 0 bases at J, with 19 bases between the two ends. Full variable domain (rest looked up from reference TRBV30 and TRBJ2-7): SQTIHQWPATLVQPVGSPLSLECTVEGTSNPNLYWYRQAAGRGLQLLFYSVGIGQISSEVPQNLSASRPQDRQFILSSKKLLLSDSGFYLCAYMSGTYSSYEQYFGPGTRLTVT.

The chain couples TRBV27 to TRBJ2-1; no clear D. This CDR3 has 14 amino acids. Germline lookup yields CDR1 MNHEY and CDR2 SMNVEV (reference sequence). V gave up 3 bases and J gave up 2 bases, with 8 bases separating them. The CDR3 bases are TGTGCCAGCAGTTTCGGTGGCCCCTACAATGAGCAGTTCTTC. It encodes CASSFGGPYNEQFF.

The rearrangement links TRBV5-4 to TRBJ2-1, with D possibly TRBD2 on 5 matching bases. Per the germline V gene, CDR1 is SGHNT and CDR2 is YYREEE (reference sequence). The V end was cut by 1 base, the J end by 2 bases, with 10 bases between. The CDR3 runs to 15 residues. CDR3 sequence: CASSLYGETYNEQFF. For the CDR3, the DNA is TGTGCCAGCAGCTTGTATGGGGAGACCTACAATGAGCAGTTCTTC.

Regarding this clone: This same CDR3 is encoded by further DNA sequences in the sample. The CDR3 nucleotides read TGTGCCAGCTCACCAGGCGAGACCCAGTACTTC. Protein product: CASSPGETQYF. This chain joins TRBV18 and TRBJ2-5; D gene unclear. V shed 2 bases and J shed 5 bases, with 3 bases lying between them. The CDR3 covers 11 residues. Per germline, CDR1 KGHSH and CDR2 LQKENI.

Concerning this clone itself: The same CDR3 is also encoded by other DNA sequences in this sample. V is TRBV4-3 and J is TRBJ1-1; TRBD1 is a possible D gene (6 bases). Trimming cost V 0 bases and J 2 bases, with 10 bases left between them. Germline CDR1 and CDR2: LGHNA and YSLEER. This CDR3 comprises 15 residues. The CDR3 reads CASSQDRGLNTEAFF. As DNA, the CDR3 is TGCGCCAGCAGCCAAGATCGGGGGCTCAACACTGAAGCTTTCTTT.

The chain uses TRBV11-2 and TRBJ2-3, with D perhaps TRBD2 (6 bases). Trimming stripped 2 bases from V and 6 bases from J, with 12 bases between. The length of the CDR3 is 14 residues. The germline V gene encodes CDR1 SGHAT and CDR2 FQNNGV. In DNA, the CDR3 is TGTGCCAGCAGCTTAATGGGGGGTGGGGATACGCAGTATTTT. Its translation: CASSLMGGGDTQYF.

The J gene is TRBJ2-7, the V gene TRBV11-2; D may be TRBD1 (6 bases). V lost 2 bases and J lost 1, with 15 bases in between. In germline, CDR1 is SGHAT, CDR2 FQNNGV. There are 16 residues in the CDR3. CDR3 nucleotides: TGTGCCAGCAGCTTAACAGGGCGGTACCTATCCTACGAGCAGTACTTC. The encoded protein is CASSLTGRYLSYEQYF.

The chain employs TRBV11-2 and TRBJ1-1; D perhaps matches TRBD1 (6 bases). Trimming stripped 3 bases from V and 6 bases from J, with 11 bases between. The length of the CDR3 is 13 residues. Germline V gene lookup returns CDR1 SGHAT and CDR2 FQNNGV. The CDR3 DNA reads TGTGCCAGCAGCTTTACAGGGTCTCCTGAAGCTTTCTTT. Amino acids: CASSFTGSPEAFF. The full variable domain, rest sourced from reference TRBV11-2 and TRBJ1-1, is EAGVAQSPRYKIIEKRQSVAFWCNPISGHATLYWYQQILGQGPKLLIQFQNNGVVDDSQLPKDRFSAERLKGVDSTLKIQPAKLEDSAVYLCASSFTGSPEAFFGQGTRLTVV.

The CDR3: CASSRLWAGQRGTGELFF. CDR3 sequence (DNA): TGTGCCAGCAGCCGCTTATGGGCCGGGCAACGGGGTACCGGGGAGCTGTTTTTT. The V and J genes are TRBV11-2 and TRBJ2-2, with D perhaps TRBD2 (5 bases). Germline CDR1 reads SGHAT; CDR2 reads FQNNGV. The CDR3 totals 18 residues. Trimming took off 5 bases at V and 5 bases at J, with 24 bases between the two ends.

The chain has TRBV5-1 and TRBJ2-1; D gene unclear. This CDR3 has 16 amino acids. V was trimmed by 3 bases and J by 4 bases, leaving 17 bases between them. The germline CDR1 and CDR2 sequences are SGHRS and YFSETQ. The DNA of the CDR3 is TGCGCCAGCAGCTCCCAAGGGCTAGGCCAGTACAATGAGCAGTTCTTC. As protein: CASSSQGLGQYNEQFF. Full variable domain (missing parts from reference TRBV5-1 and TRBJ2-1): KAGVTQTPRYLIKTRGQQVTLSCSPISGHRSVSWYQQTPGQGLQFLFEYFSETQRNKGNFPGRFSGRQFSNSRSEMNVSTLELGDSALYLCASSSQGLGQYNEQFFGPGTRLTVL.

Regarding this clone: The sample has other DNA sequences that encode this CDR3 too. This sequence joins TRBV14 and TRBJ1-2, with a weak D call TRBD1 (6 bases). The CDR3 runs 12 residues. V lost 4 bases and J 4 bases, leaving 7 bases between the germline ends. Looked up from germline, CDR1 is SGHDN and CDR2 is FVKESK. The CDR3: CASSLGGYGYTF. The CDR3 DNA is TGTGCCAGCAGCCTAGGGGGCTATGGCTACACCTTC.

The gene calls are TRBV18 and TRBJ1-1, with no clear D. Germline V gene sequence: CDR1 KGHSH, CDR2 LQKENI. The CDR3 covers 13 residues. Trimming removed 3 bases at V and 1 base at J, with 6 bases between. CDR3 amino acids: CASSPLANTEAFF. The DNA of the CDR3 is TGTGCCAGCTCACCGTTGGCGAACACTGAAGCTTTCTTT.

The genes are TRBV5-1 and TRBJ2-7, with a possible D match to TRBD1 (5 bases). The CDR3 sequence is 13 residues long. CDR1 is SGHRS, CDR2 YFSETQ, per germline. V dropped 3 bases and J dropped 2 bases, with 9 bases sitting between them. The CDR3 reads CASSSLGAYEQYF. CDR3 in DNA: TGCGCCAGCAGCTCGCTAGGGGCCTACGAGCAGTACTTC.

The DNA for the CDR3 is TGTGCCAGCAGCTTAGAATCCAGCGGGGGGGCCGGTCGGTTCTTC. Its protein is CASSLESSGGAGRFF. The J gene is TRBJ2-1, the V gene TRBV11-2, with 10 bases aligning to TRBD2. Per germline, CDR1 SGHAT and CDR2 FQNNGV. This CDR3 has 15 residues. V was pared by 0 bases and J by 15 bases, with 11 bases of the junction left unmatched.

The CDR3 reads CASSPLGSDRGDYGYTF. CDR3 sequence (DNA): TGTGCCAGCTCACCACTAGGAAGCGACAGGGGGGACTATGGCTACACCTTC. The rearrangement links TRBV18 to TRBJ1-2, with 9 bases lining up with TRBD1. The ends lost 1 base at V and 3 bases at J; junction bases unmatched: 9. The germline V gene encodes CDR1 KGHSH and CDR2 LQKENI. This CDR3 has 17 residues. The full variable domain, in which reference TRBV18 and TRBJ1-2 provide the parts outside the CDR3, is NAGVMQNPRHLVRRRGQEARLRCSPMKGHSHVYWYRQLPEEGLKFMVYLQKENIIDESGMPKERFSAEFPKEGPSILRIQQVVRGDSAAYFCASSPLGSDRGDYGYTFGSGTRLTVV.

The chain recombines TRBV28 with TRBJ1-5; D might be TRBD1 (5 bases). Germline CDR1 and CDR2: MDHEN and SYDVKM. This CDR3 has 14 residues. V lost 3 bases, J lost 6 bases, and 12 bases lay in between. The CDR3: CASSFLEGVQPQHF. The CDR3, as DNA: TGTGCCAGCAGTTTCTTGGAAGGGGTTCAGCCCCAGCATTTT.

The rearrangement joins TRBV6-1 to TRBJ2-5; no clear D. Germline V gives CDR1 MNHNS, CDR2 SASEGT. The V gene lost 2 bases and the J gene lost 1 base, with 8 bases spanning the gap. There are 14 residues in the CDR3. The CDR3 spells CASSEIQSQETQYF. In nucleotides, the CDR3 is TGTGCCAGCAGTGAAATACAGTCCCAAGAGACCCAGTACTTC.

This sequence joins TRBV27 and TRBJ1-6, with D hard to call. Between the trimmed V and J ends, which lost 6 bases and 9 bases, there was a span of 12 bases. Looked up from germline, CDR1 is MNHEY and CDR2 is SMNVEV (reference sequence). The CDR3 spans 13 residues. The CDR3 protein is CASSLRAGSPLHF. The CDR3 nucleotides read TGTGCCAGCAGCCTACGCGCGGGTTCACCCCTCCACTTT.

The chain carries TRBV19 and TRBJ2-6; D may be TRBD1 or TRBD2 (5 bases each). CDR1 is LNHDA and CDR2 is SQIVND in the germline V gene (reference sequence). CDR3 length: 14 residues. Trimming stripped 5 bases from V and 4 bases from J, with 9 bases between. CDR3 region: CASSQGTGANVLTF. The CDR3 region has the DNA TGTGCCAGTAGTCAAGGGACGGGGGCCAACGTCCTGACTTTC. Combining the CDR3 with reference TRBV19 and TRBJ2-6 gives the whole variable domain DGGITQSPKYLFRKEGQNVTLSCEQNLNHDAMYWYRQDPGQGLRLIYYSQIVNDFQKGDIAEGYSVSREKKESFPLTVTSAQKNPTAFYLCASSQGTGANVLTFGAGSRLTVL.

The V and J genes are TRBV29-1 and TRBJ1-4; D remains unclear. V was trimmed by 5 bases and J by 2 bases, leaving 18 bases between them. Looked up from germline, CDR1 is SQVTM and CDR2 is ANQGSEA. This CDR3 is 16 amino acids long. Here the CDR3 reads CSVRFPRTDTNEKLFF. In nucleotides, the CDR3 is TGCAGCGTTCGTTTTCCCCGGACGGACACTAATGAAAAACTGTTTTTT.

This clone appeared a single time. V gene TRBV6-5 combines with J gene TRBJ1-1; D might be TRBD1 (5 bases). The ends were cut back, 6 bases at V and 1 base at J, with 9 bases in the middle. The CDR3 contains 13 residues. The germline V gene encodes CDR1 MNHEY and CDR2 SVGAGI. The CDR3 reads CASRRQRNTEAFF. The CDR3 DNA reads as TGTGCCAGCAGGCGACAGAGGAACACTGAAGCTTTCTTT.

This rearrangement joins TRBV21-1 to TRBJ1-5. TRBV21-1 is tagged as a pseudogene. The CDR3 covers 13 residues. The CDR3 reads CASPPGSNQPQHF. In DNA form, the CDR3 reads TGTGCCAGCCCCCCGGGGAGCAATCAGCCCCAGCATTTT.

This clone was seen just once. The chain employs TRBV7-7 and TRBJ2-5; D may be TRBD2 (6 bases). The germline V and J ends were trimmed by 3 bases and 4 bases, with 15 bases remaining between them. This CDR3 has 15 amino acids. Germline V lookup: CDR1 SSHAT, CDR2 FNYEAQ (reference sequence). The CDR3 region is CASSLGTPLGETQYF. The CDR3 DNA sequence: TGTGCCAGCAGCTTGGGGACTCCTCTGGGAGAGACCCAGTACTTC.